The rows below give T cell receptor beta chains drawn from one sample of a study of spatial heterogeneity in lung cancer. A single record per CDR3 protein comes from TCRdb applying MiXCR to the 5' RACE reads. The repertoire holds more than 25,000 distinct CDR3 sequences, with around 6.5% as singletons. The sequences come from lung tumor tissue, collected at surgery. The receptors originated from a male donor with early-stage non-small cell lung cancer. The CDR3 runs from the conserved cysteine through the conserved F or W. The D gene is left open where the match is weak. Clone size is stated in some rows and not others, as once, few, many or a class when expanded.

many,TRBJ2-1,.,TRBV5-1,CASSLGTEGLYNEQFF,TGCGCCAGCAGCTTAGGGACAGAGGGACTATACAATGAGCAGTTCTTC
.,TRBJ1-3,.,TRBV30,CAWSPLGDTIYF,TGTGCCTGGAGCCCACTTGGGGACACCATATATTTT
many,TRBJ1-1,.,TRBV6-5,CASSFSDSTTEAFF,TGTGCCAGCAGTTTTTCGGACAGTACCACTGAAGCTTTCTTT
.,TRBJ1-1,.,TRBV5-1,CASSLDVENTEAFF,TGCGCCAGCAGCTTGGACGTCGAAAACACTGAAGCTTTCTTT
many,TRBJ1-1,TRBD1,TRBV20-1,CSARDGRTGGGTEAFF,TGCAGTGCTAGAGACGGCAGAACAGGGGGAGGCACTGAAGCTTTCTTT
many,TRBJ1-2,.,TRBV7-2,CASSLVGSTPNYGYTF,TGTGCCAGCAGCTTAGTTGGGAGCACTCCTAACTATGGCTACACCTTC
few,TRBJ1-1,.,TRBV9,CASSPLGTGNTEAFF,TGTGCCAGCAGCCCCCTTGGGACGGGGAACACTGAAGCTTTCTTT
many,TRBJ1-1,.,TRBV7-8,CASRIGWLGASTEAFF,TGTGCCAGCAGAATAGGATGGCTGGGAGCCAGCACTGAAGCTTTCTTT
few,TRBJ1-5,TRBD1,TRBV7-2,CASSAGTDNQPQHF,TGTGCCAGCAGCGCTGGGACAGATAATCAGCCCCAGCATTTT
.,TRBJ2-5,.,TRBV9,CASSLNAGLQETQYF,TGTGCCAGCAGCTTAAACGCAGGGCTCCAAGAGACCCAGTACTTC
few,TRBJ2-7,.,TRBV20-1,CSARPDAYEQYF,TGCAGTGCTAGGCCGGATGCCTACGAGCAGTACTTC
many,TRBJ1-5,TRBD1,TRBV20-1,CSAPPSGGQPQHF,TGCAGTGCTCCTCCCTCAGGGGGTCAGCCCCAGCATTTT
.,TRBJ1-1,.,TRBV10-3,CAISESLEMNTEAFF,TGTGCCATCAGTGAGTCTTTAGAGATGAACACTGAAGCTTTCTTT
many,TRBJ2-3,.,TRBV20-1,CSASFRTPYTDTQYF,TGCAGTGCTAGCTTTAGGACTCCTTACACAGATACGCAGTATTTT
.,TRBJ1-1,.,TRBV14,CASSPSGRVGTEAFF,TGTGCCAGCAGCCCGTCGGGCAGGGTGGGCACTGAAGCTTTCTTT
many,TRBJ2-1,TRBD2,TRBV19,CASRGTGTSGRYNEQFF,TGTGCCAGTAGAGGGACCGGGACTAGCGGGAGGTACAATGAGCAGTTCTTC